These T cell receptor beta chains were read from a single sample in a study of blood T cells in healthy people across ages. A single record per CDR3 protein comes from TCRdb applying MiXCR to the 5' RACE reads. This sample has roughly 800,000 distinct CDR3 sequences, with about three fifths found just once. Sequencing used blood. These receptors came from a man aged 30-40 years in good health. Both conserved end residues are part of each CDR3. A D gene is named only where the DNA matches it firmly. Clone size appears in some rows only: once, few, many, or a class for an expanded clone.

j_gene: TRBJ2-5
d_gene: TRBD1
v_gene: TRBV5-1
abundance: few
CDR3nt: TGCGCCAGCAGCCCGGACAGGGCCCAGACCCAGTACTTC
CDR3aa: CASSPDRAQTQYF

j_gene: TRBJ2-1
d_gene: NA
v_gene: TRBV7-2
abundance: NA
CDR3nt: TGTGCCAGCAGCTCCCCCCTTGCGGGGAGGAACAAGGAGCAGTTCTTC
CDR3aa: CASSSPLAGRNKEQFF

j_gene: TRBJ1-5
d_gene: NA
v_gene: TRBV19
abundance: NA
CDR3nt: TGTGCCAGTAGTCTCTCGGTTAGGCAGCCCCAGCATTTT
CDR3aa: CASSLSVRQPQHF

j_gene: TRBJ2-3
d_gene: NA
v_gene: TRBV12-3/TRBV12-4
abundance: NA
CDR3nt: TGTGCCAGCAGTTTCGGACCGCACACAGATACGCAGTATTTT
CDR3aa: CASSFGPHTDTQYF

j_gene: TRBJ2-5
d_gene: TRBD1
v_gene: TRBV6-2/TRBV6-3
abundance: NA
CDR3nt: TGTGCCAGCAGTTACTCGACCTCCTCGACAGGGTCTGGAGAGACCCAGTACTTC
CDR3aa: CASSYSTSSTGSGETQYF

j_gene: TRBJ2-5
d_gene: NA
v_gene: TRBV4-3
abundance: NA
CDR3nt: TGCGCCAGCAGCCAAATTCCCCGGGCCTCCTCAAGGGAGACCCAGTACTTC
CDR3aa: CASSQIPRASSRETQYF

j_gene: TRBJ2-1
d_gene: NA
v_gene: TRBV12-3/TRBV12-4
abundance: NA
CDR3nt: TGTGCCAGCAGTTTAGGAGTTGTGATCCGGGGACTCAATGAGCAGTTCTTC
CDR3aa: CASSLGVVIRGLNEQFF

j_gene: TRBJ2-5
d_gene: NA
v_gene: TRBV15
abundance: NA
CDR3nt: TGTGCCACCAATGAGAATCGGCAGTACCAAGAGACCCAGTACTTC
CDR3aa: CATNENRQYQETQYF

j_gene: TRBJ1-6
d_gene: NA
v_gene: TRBV21-1
abundance: NA
CDR3nt: TGTGCCAGCAGCAAAGGGGACCCCGCACCCCTCCACTTT
CDR3aa: CASSKGDPAPLHF

j_gene: TRBJ2-5
d_gene: TRBD2
v_gene: TRBV7-9
abundance: NA
CDR3nt: TGTGCCAGCAGCCTGAAAGCGGGGTCCCAAGAGACCCAGTACTTC
CDR3aa: CASSLKAGSQETQYF

j_gene: TRBJ2-4
d_gene: TRBD2
v_gene: TRBV20-1
abundance: few
CDR3nt: TGCAGTGCTAGAACTAGCGGGGGCCTCAATGAGCAGTACTTC
CDR3aa: CSARTSGGLNEQYF

j_gene: TRBJ1-1
d_gene: TRBD1
v_gene: TRBV6-5
abundance: NA
CDR3nt: TGTGCCAGCAGTTACGAGCTACCAGACAGGGACGCTTTCTTT
CDR3aa: CASSYELPDRDAFF

j_gene: TRBJ2-3
d_gene: NA
v_gene: TRBV12-3/TRBV12-4
abundance: NA
CDR3nt: TGTGCCAGCGGTAACTTCGCAGATACGCAGTATTTT
CDR3aa: CASGNFADTQYF

j_gene: TRBJ1-5
d_gene: NA
v_gene: TRBV15
abundance: NA
CDR3nt: TGTGCCACCGGGGACATCAATCAGCCCCAGCATTTT
CDR3aa: CATGDINQPQHF

j_gene: TRBJ2-3
d_gene: TRBD2
v_gene: TRBV5-1
abundance: NA
CDR3nt: TGCGCCAGCAGCTTGCCCCGGGAGGGGGATACGCAGTATTTT
CDR3aa: CASSLPREGDTQYF

j_gene: TRBJ2-7
d_gene: TRBD1
v_gene: TRBV6-5
abundance: NA
CDR3nt: TGTGCCACCAGATCCTGGGACAGGGAGCCCTACGAGCAGTACTTC
CDR3aa: CATRSWDREPYEQYF

j_gene: TRBJ1-5
d_gene: NA
v_gene: TRBV6-1
abundance: NA
CDR3nt: TGTGCCAGCATGGTGGGAAGCAATCAGCCCCAGCATTTT
CDR3aa: CASMVGSNQPQHF

j_gene: TRBJ2-7
d_gene: NA
v_gene: TRBV4-3
abundance: few
CDR3nt: TGCGCCAGCAGCCAAGACATTGCGGGCTACGAGCAGTACTTC
CDR3aa: CASSQDIAGYEQYF

j_gene: TRBJ2-1
d_gene: TRBD2
v_gene: TRBV4-2
abundance: once
CDR3nt: TGTGCCAGCAGCCACGACGGGCTAGCGGGACACAATGAGCAGTTCTTC
CDR3aa: CASSHDGLAGHNEQFF

j_gene: TRBJ2-1
d_gene: TRBD2
v_gene: TRBV6-1
abundance: NA
CDR3nt: TGTGCCAGCAGTGATACGATACTAGCGGGAGGGATCAATGAGCAGTTCTTC
CDR3aa: CASSDTILAGGINEQFF